These 15 T cell receptor beta chains were sequenced from one sample in a study of blood T cell repertoires in COVID-19 (dated by TCRdb to the early 2020s). Receptor libraries were prepared by the immunoSEQ multiplex PCR assay. Here the immuneACCESS table is served through TCRdb, limited to in-frame sequences with V and J called. Missing clones are a known gap in these copies; in checked studies unresolved V genes cover under half, and the rest lacks a known reason. Recorded for this sample are approximately 240,000 clones; around 82% of them occurred a single time. The ten largest clones take up approximately 5% of the sample. The specimen was peripheral blood. The receptors originated from a woman of 80 years or more with active or convalescent COVID-19.

This clone is a singleton in its sample. The gene calls are TRBV24-1 and TRBJ1-5; TRBD1 agrees at 9 bases. V was clipped by 9 bases and J by 9 bases; unmatched bases: 5. Looked up from germline, CDR1 is KGHDR and CDR2 is SFDVKD. CDR3 length: 12 residues. The CDR3 is CATGTGMGPQHF. Here the CDR3 DNA reads TGTGCCACCGGGACAGGGATGGGGCCCCAGCATTTT.

This sequence joins TRBV10-3 and TRBJ1-6, with no clear D. The germline V and J ends were trimmed by 3 bases and 9 bases, with 12 bases remaining between them. This CDR3 contains 14 residues. Germline loops: CDR1 ENHRY, CDR2 SYGVKD. The CDR3: CAISEPRTSSPLHF. The CDR3 DNA sequence: TGTGCCATCAGTGAACCACGGACTAGTTCACCCCTCCACTTT.

The gene calls are TRBV30 and TRBJ1-1, with unresolved D. Between the trimmed V and J ends, which lost 1 base and 4 bases, there was a span of 10 bases. Germline CDR1 is GTSNPN and CDR2 is SVGIG (reference sequence). The length of the CDR3 is 13 residues. CDR3 protein: CAWSGRSRTEAFF. The DNA for the CDR3 is TGTGCCTGGAGTGGGAGGTCGCGCACTGAAGCTTTCTTT. Using reference TRBV30 and TRBJ1-1 for the parts outside the CDR3, the full variable domain is SQTIHQWPATLVQPVGSPLSLECTVEGTSNPNLYWYRQAAGRGLQLLFYSVGIGQISSEVPQNLSASRPQDRQFILSSKKLLLSDSGFYLCAWSGRSRTEAFFGQGTRLTVV.

This clone is a singleton in its sample. This chain joins TRBV5-1 and TRBJ1-2; 8 bases fit TRBD1. V shed 2 bases and J 1 base; nucleotides not matched to a gene: 7. The germline V gene has CDR1 SGHRS and CDR2 YFSETQ. The CDR3 spans 16 residues. The chain's CDR3 is CASSFDRGPINYGYTF. For the CDR3, the DNA is TGCGCCAGCAGCTTCGACAGGGGACCGATTAACTATGGCTACACCTTC. Variable domain in full (rest from reference TRBV5-1 and TRBJ1-2): KAGVTQTPRYLIKTRGQQVTLSCSPISGHRSVSWYQQTPGQGLQFLFEYFSETQRNKGNFPGRFSGRQFSNSRSEMNVSTLELGDSALYLCASSFDRGPINYGYTFGSGTRLTVV.

The chain uses TRBV7-2 and TRBJ1-6; 10 bases are a match to TRBD1. Germline loops: CDR1 SGHTA, CDR2 FQGNSA. The V and J ends lost 6 bases and 9 bases, in that order; junction bases with no gene match: 5. The CDR3 runs 14 residues. CDR3 loop: CASRRTGGISPLHF. As DNA, the CDR3 is TGTGCCAGCAGGAGGACAGGGGGAATTTCACCCCTCCACTTT.

This clone was recorded only once. The DNA of the CDR3 is TGTGCCAGCTCACCTGAGACAGGGTCAGGGTTCCAGCAGTTCTTC. Translated: CASSPETGSGFQQFF. The chain has TRBV18 and TRBJ2-1, with TRBD1 matching 7 bases. Germline V CDR1 and CDR2: KGHSH, LQKENI. CDR3 length equals 15 residues. The V segment lost 3 bases and the J segment 11 bases; nucleotides outside the gene matches: 13.

V usage is TRBV4-1 and J usage is TRBJ1-2; D is ambiguous. CDR1 and CDR2 from the germline V gene are MGHRA and YSYEKL. V was shortened by 0 bases and J by 8 bases, with 13 bases between the two germline ends. The CDR3 extends over 14 amino acids. CDR3 sequence reads: CASSQDQEGRGYTF. CDR3 bases: TGCGCCAGCAGCCAAGATCAGGAGGGTAGGGGCTACACCTTC.

V is TRBV5-1 and J is TRBJ1-2, with a possible D match to TRBD1 (6 bases). CDR3 size: 15 residues. The V gene lost 1 base and the J gene lost 4 bases, with 14 bases spanning the gap. CDR1 SGHRS and CDR2 YFSETQ come from the germline V gene. The CDR3 here is CASSLMAGERYGYTF. DNA for the CDR3: TGCGCCAGCAGCTTGATGGCAGGGGAGCGCTATGGCTACACCTTC. Based on the CDR3 plus reference TRBV5-1 and TRBJ1-2, the full variable domain is KAGVTQTPRYLIKTRGQQVTLSCSPISGHRSVSWYQQTPGQGLQFLFEYFSETQRNKGNFPGRFSGRQFSNSRSEMNVSTLELGDSALYLCASSLMAGERYGYTFGSGTRLTVV.

The V and J genes are TRBV5-1 and TRBJ1-2, with 10 bases identical to TRBD1. The CDR3 is 14 residues long. Germline V gene lookup returns CDR1 SGHRS and CDR2 YFSETQ. Trimming at V came to 6 bases and at J to 8 bases, leaving 10 bases not matched to a gene. The DNA of the CDR3 is TGCGCCAGCAAACCGACAGGGGGCGAGACCGGCTACACCTTC. This translates into CASKPTGGETGYTF.

This chain uses TRBV13 with TRBJ1-3; possibly TRBD1 for D (5 bases). The CDR3 is 13 amino acids. CDR1 is PRHDT, CDR2 FYEKMQ, per germline (reference sequence). Trimming left V 5 bases short and J 8 bases short, with 13 bases between. CDR3 protein: CASSGDSRDTIYF. CDR3 nucleotide sequence: TGTGCCAGCAGCGGAGACAGTCGAGACACCATATATTTT.

This clone turned up a few times. The chain has TRBV6-2 or TRBV6-3 and TRBJ2-6; a possible D gene is TRBD2 (6 bases). Between the trimmed V and J ends, which lost 2 bases and 9 bases, there was a span of 11 bases. CDR3 size: 14 residues. In germline, CDR1 is MNHEY, CDR2 SVGEGT. The DNA of the CDR3 is TGTGCCAGCAGTTACGGAGGGTGGGTCAACGTCCTGACTTTC. Protein: CASSYGGWVNVLTF.

The chain employs TRBV10-3 and TRBJ2-1, with 8 bases fitting TRBD2. The ends lost 8 bases at V and 1 base at J; junction bases unmatched: 7. The CDR3 is 15 amino acids. CDR1 ENHRY and CDR2 SYGVKD come from the germline V gene. The CDR3 sequence: CAIHSASGSYNEQFF. The CDR3 DNA is TGTGCCATCCATTCTGCTAGCGGGTCCTACAATGAGCAGTTCTTC.

V usage is TRBV2 and J usage is TRBJ2-3, with 8 bases that match TRBD1. Germline V CDR1 and CDR2: SNHLY, FYNNEI. V shed 8 bases and J 3 bases; nucleotides not matched to a gene: 7. The CDR3 is 14 amino acids. The CDR3 region is CASGGRTGTDTQYF. CDR3 DNA: TGTGCCAGCGGGGGGAGGACAGGGACAGATACGCAGTATTTT.

V is TRBV2 and J is TRBJ2-7, with TRBD1 identical over 8 bases. The germline CDR1 and CDR2 sequences are SNHLY and FYNNEI. The CDR3 loop spans 13 amino acids. Trimming at V came to 6 bases and at J to 3 bases, leaving 4 bases not matched to a gene. DNA for the CDR3: TGTGCCAGCAGCTACGGACAGGGCTACGAGCAGTACTTC. Amino acid sequence: CASSYGQGYEQYF.

The gene calls are TRBV11-2 and TRBJ2-7; possible D gene TRBD1, 6 bases. With 0 bases removed from V and 4 bases from J, the gap between germline ends came to 10 bases. Germline assignment: CDR1 SGHAT and CDR2 FQNNGV. The CDR3 runs 14 residues. CDR3 amino acids: CASSLDRGSYEQYF. The CDR3 DNA follows: TGTGCCAGCAGCTTAGACAGGGGATCTTACGAGCAGTACTTC.